The next 23 T cell receptor beta chains were all read from a single sample in a study of response to subunit inactivated influenza vaccine. MiXCR, run by TCRdb on the RT-PCR reads, gives a single entry per CDR3 protein. The data contain about 570,000 distinct CDR3 sequences, around 11% of them singletons. These same data were also listed under a study on T cells expressing NK-cell markers. That study reports: Synthesis of TCR beta cDNA relied on 5'RACE template switching carrying UMIs.

The material sequenced was PBMCs from blood, taken on the day of vaccination. These receptors were obtained from a man between 50 and 59 years old who received an inactivated influenza vaccine.

V and J are TRBV7-9 and TRBJ2-1; 10 positions agree with TRBD2. Germline V gene lookup returns CDR1 SEHNR and CDR2 FQNEAQ (reference sequence). CDR3 length: 15 amino acids. The ends lost 2 bases at V and 8 bases at J; junction bases unmatched: 6. CDR3 bases: TGTGCCAGCAGCTTAAGTGAGCGGGGGGGCTATGAGCAGTTCTTC. Translating gives CASSLSERGGYEQFF.

In this sample, this clonotype turned up a few times. V and J are TRBV11-2 and TRBJ2-2, with TRBD1 as a possible D gene (6 bases). Trimming stripped 4 bases from V and 8 bases from J, with 17 bases between. Looked up from germline, CDR1 is SGHAT and CDR2 is FQNNGV. The CDR3 runs 15 residues. Written as DNA, the CDR3 is TGTGCCAGCAGCTCCTCTCAGGGGCGGTGGGGGGAGCTGTTTTTT. This translates into CASSSSQGRWGELFF.

In its sample, this clonotype was seen a few times. The chain employs TRBV12-3 or TRBV12-4 and TRBJ1-2, with D unclear. The CDR3 runs to 14 residues. V lost 3 bases and J lost 4, with 12 bases in between. The CDR3 spells CASSLKVSSYGYTF. The CDR3 region has the DNA TGTGCCAGCAGTTTGAAGGTCAGCAGCTATGGCTACACCTTC.

This chain joins TRBV9 and TRBJ2-1, with TRBD2 matching 7 bases. The CDR3 has 15 amino acids. Per the germline V gene, CDR1 is SGDLS and CDR2 is YYNGEE. Unmatched junction bases numbered 3, after V lost 0 bases and J lost 3 bases. This CDR3 reads CASSVVPGGYNEQFF. The CDR3, as DNA: TGTGCCAGCAGCGTAGTGCCGGGGGGCTACAATGAGCAGTTCTTC.

This clonotype was seen at least ten times. The chain is built from TRBV11-2 and TRBJ2-1; 12 bases align to TRBD2. Germline CDR1 reads SGHAT; CDR2 reads FQNNGV. The CDR3 length is 20 residues. V gave up 0 bases and J gave up 7 bases; unmatched junction bases: 16. In DNA, the CDR3 is TGTGCCAGCAGCTTAGAGCCCCTAGCGGGAGGGCCTTCGTTTTGGAATGAGCAGTTCTTC. Translating gives CASSLEPLAGGPSFWNEQFF.

In this sample, this clonotype turned up a few times. This rearrangement joins TRBV7-2 to TRBJ2-7; D remains ambiguous. V was clipped by 7 bases and J by 0 bases, with 16 bases between them. Germline values: CDR1 SGHTA, CDR2 FQGNSA. The CDR3 loop spans 15 amino acids. The CDR3 here is CASKRLPDNSYEQYF. CDR3 DNA: TGTGCCAGCAAAAGACTGCCTGACAACTCCTACGAGCAGTACTTC.

This clonotype was counted at least ten times. The V gene is TRBV7-2, the J gene TRBJ2-3, with D possibly TRBD2 on 6 matching bases. This CDR3 comprises 15 residues. Deletions cut 0 bases from V and 0 bases from J, with 7 bases between. The V gene's germline CDR1 is SGHTA and CDR2 FQGNSA. Here the CDR3 DNA reads TGTGCCAGCAGCTTAGCGGGACTTAGCACAGATACGCAGTATTTT. Residues: CASSLAGLSTDTQYF.

Concerning this clonotype itself: This clone may be a read error of a much larger clone one base away. This rearrangement joins TRBV4-3 to TRBJ2-1; D is unresolved. Germline CDR1 and CDR2: LGHNA and YSLEER. The CDR3 has 14 amino acids. The CDR3 nucleotides read TGCGCCAGCGGCCAACATGGAACGTACAATGAGCAGTTCTTC. It translates to CASGQHGTYNEQFF.

V is TRBV5-1 and J is TRBJ2-1; 14 bases match TRBD2. Germline CDR1 and CDR2: SGHRS and YFSETQ. With 2 bases clipped from V and 6 bases from J, the junction kept 7 bases outside the gene matches. The CDR3 runs 17 residues. The CDR3 DNA reads TGCGCCAGCAGCTTTAAGAGACTAGCGGGAGGGCTCAATGAGCAGTTCTTC. Translating gives CASSFKRLAGGLNEQFF.

The chain uses TRBV4-1 and TRBJ2-4; maybe TRBD1 (6 bases). The CDR3 contains 15 residues. Looked up from germline, CDR1 is MGHRA and CDR2 is YSYEKL. Trimming removed 3 bases from V and 1 base from J, with 10 bases in between. CDR3 coding DNA: TGCGCCAGCAGCCAGGTTGACAGGGCCAAAAACATTCAGTACTTC. Its protein product is CASSQVDRAKNIQYF.

A few counts support this clonotype. The chain uses TRBV7-8 and TRBJ1-2; D remains ambiguous. V was clipped by 5 bases and J by 3 bases, with 19 bases between them. There are 16 residues in the CDR3. Germline-derived CDR1 and CDR2 are SGHVS and FQNEAQ. The CDR3 DNA reads TGTGCCAGCAGCCCAGATAGGGCAGGACGCTACTATGGCTACACCTTC. Its protein product is CASSPDRAGRYYGYTF. The complete variable domain, with remaining parts taken from reference TRBV7-8 and TRBJ1-2, reads GAGVSQSPRYKVAKRGQDVALRCDPISGHVSLFWYQQALGQGPEFLTYFQNEAQLDKSGLPSDRFFAERPEGSVSTLKIQRTQQEDSAVYLCASSPDRAGRYYGYTFGSGTRLTVV.

This clonotype occurred a few times. The J gene is TRBJ2-7, the V gene TRBV20-1; 8 positions match TRBD2. Germline-derived CDR1 and CDR2 are DFQATT and SNEGSKA (reference sequence). Trimming cost V 6 bases and J 0 bases; bases outside gene matches: 7. This CDR3 has 14 residues. CDR3 nucleotides: TGCAGTGCAGGGACTAGGACCGACTCCTACGAGCAGTACTTC. This encodes CSAGTRTDSYEQYF.

The chain joins TRBV30 to TRBJ2-2; D is possibly TRBD2 (6 bases). Germline CDR1 and CDR2: GTSNPN and SVGIG (reference sequence). Trimming pared 5 bases from V and 1 base from J, leaving 8 bases between. The CDR3 has 13 residues. CDR3 DNA sequence: TGTGCCTGGGGGACTCTGAACACCGGGGAGCTGTTTTTT. It yields the protein CAWGTLNTGELFF. The whole variable domain, remainder taken from reference TRBV30 and TRBJ2-2, is SQTIHQWPATLVQPVGSPLSLECTVEGTSNPNLYWYRQAAGRGLQLLFYSVGIGQISSEVPQNLSASRPQDRQFILSSKKLLLSDSGFYLCAWGTLNTGELFFGEGSRLTVL.

This clonotype was picked up a small number of times. The chain uses TRBV12-3 or TRBV12-4 and TRBJ2-5, with 7 nucleotides matching TRBD1. V trimming: 7 bases; J trimming: 4 bases; junction bases outside the gene matches: 6. CDR3 length equals 13 residues. The CDR3 DNA follows: TGTGCCAGCAAATTAGGGGGCTCAGAGACCCAGTACTTC. Its translation: CASKLGGSETQYF.

The J gene is TRBJ2-1, the V gene TRBV2; 9 nucleotides line up with TRBD2. V trimming: 6 bases; J trimming: 9 bases; junction bases outside the gene matches: 9. Germline V gene lookup returns CDR1 SNHLY and CDR2 FYNNEI. The CDR3 is 14 residues long. The CDR3 DNA sequence: TGTGCCAGCAGGCGGCTAGCGGGAATGGCTGAGCAGTTCTTC. Amino acid sequence: CASRRLAGMAEQFF.

This clonotype was picked up many times. The rearrangement joins TRBV28 to TRBJ2-3, with 11 bases fitting TRBD1. Germline V lookup: CDR1 MDHEN, CDR2 SYDVKM. The CDR3 loop spans 15 amino acids. V gave up 5 bases and J gave up 6 bases; unmatched junction bases: 7. The CDR3: CASSPRTGGRDTQYF. As DNA, the CDR3 is TGTGCCAGCAGTCCCCGGACAGGGGGCAGGGATACGCAGTATTTT.

This clonotype was counted between two and nine times. J is TRBJ1-1 and V is TRBV29-1, with D possibly being TRBD1 (5 bases). Germline V gene lookup returns CDR1 SQVTM and CDR2 ANQGSEA. The CDR3 contains 13 residues. Trimming pared 5 bases from V and 0 bases from J, leaving 10 bases between. The DNA of the CDR3 is TGCAGCGTTCTCGACAGCCTGAACACTGAAGCTTTCTTT. The encoded protein is CSVLDSLNTEAFF.

This clonotype showed up many times. The J gene is TRBJ2-3, the V gene TRBV10-3, with D maybe TRBD2 (5 bases). CDR1 and CDR2 from the germline V gene are ENHRY and SYGVKD. This CDR3 has 14 amino acids. The germline V and J ends were trimmed by 3 bases and 0 bases, with 7 bases remaining between them. The CDR3, as DNA: TGTGCCATCAGTGAACGGGGAAGCACAGATACGCAGTATTTT. Translating gives CAISERGSTDTQYF.

The chain combines TRBV4-1 with TRBJ2-6; TRBD2 matches 7 bases. Looked up from germline, CDR1 is MGHRA and CDR2 is YSYEKL. Trimming took 3 bases from V and 2 from J; bases not matched to a gene: 7. The CDR3 is made up of 17 amino acids. CDR3 residues: CASSQSSGATGANVLTF. The CDR3 nucleotides are TGCGCCAGCAGCCAGTCCAGCGGGGCCACTGGGGCCAACGTCCTGACTTTC.

Worth noting for this clonotype: One base away lies a much larger clone, so this may be a sequencing read error. The chain is built from TRBV20-1 and TRBJ2-3; TRBD2 matches 8 bases. Germline V gene data show CDR1 as DFQATT and CDR2 as SNEGSKA (reference sequence). The CDR3 consists of 17 residues. Germline trimming cut 5 bases from V and 2 bases from J; bases unmatched to any gene: 15. As DNA, the CDR3 is TGCAGTGCTTGTGAGGCGACACTAGCGGATTACACAGATACGCAGTATTTT. It yields the protein CSACEATLADYTDTQYF.

The chain recombines TRBV20-1 with TRBJ2-3; no clear D gene. The end of the DNA is better explained by TRBJ1-5, so the J call may be wrong. The CDR3 runs to 14 residues. CDR1 is DFQATT, CDR2 SNEGSKA, per germline (reference sequence). CDR3 sequence reads: CSASLAGGKDTQHF. In nucleotides, the CDR3 is TGCAGTGCATCACTAGCGGGAGGGAAAGATACGCAGCATTTT.

In its sample, this clonotype was seen a few times. This chain joins TRBV11-1 and TRBJ2-2; D ambiguous. The germline V gene has CDR1 SGHAT and CDR2 FQDESV (reference sequence). This CDR3 region has 18 residues. Between the trimmed V and J ends, which lost 5 bases and 0 bases, there was a span of 19 bases. The CDR3 DNA is TGTGCCAGCAGCCCCTTTGCCGGGCCCGTACCGAACACCGGGGAGCTGTTTTTT. This sequence encodes CASSPFAGPVPNTGELFF.

The rearrangement joins TRBV6-2 or TRBV6-3 to TRBJ2-1, with a possible D match to TRBD1 (6 bases). CDR1 is MNHEY and CDR2 is SVGEGT in the germline V gene. CDR3 length: 17 amino acids. With 6 bases removed from V and 6 bases from J, the gap between germline ends came to 24 bases. As DNA, the CDR3 is TGTGCCAGCAGGAAGGGGGTAGTGGGCCACTCCATCAATGAGCAGTTCTTC. Translating gives CASRKGVVGHSINEQFF.